This T cell receptor (beta chain) stems from a study of spatial heterogeneity in lung cancer. Time point defined: blood at routine non-recurrence follow-up after resection. Whole RNA obtained from tumor, nontumor lung or frozen PBMC underwent sequencing without sorting. TCRdb reanalysed the 5' RACE reads using MiXCR and keeps one entry per CDR3 protein. The sample lists some 120,000 distinct CDR3 sequences; 9% to 15% were seen once. Between the trimmed V and J ends, which lost 11 bases and 0 bases, there was a span of 17 bases. Germline lookup yields CDR1 SEHNR and CDR2 FQNEAQ (reference sequence). This CDR3 has 16 residues.

The V call is TRBV7-9, the J call TRBJ1-6; D gene ambiguous. This specimen consisted of PBMCs, obtained at follow-up. This receptor was identified in a male donor with early-stage non-small cell lung cancer. CDR3 amino acids: CAGSSRVGSYNSPLHF. DNA for the CDR3: TGTGCCGGATCCTCAAGGGTGGGCTCCTATAATTCACCCCTCCACTTT.